This T cell receptor (beta chain) was sequenced in a study of T cell responses to AZD1222 COVID-19 vaccine. Using immunoSEQ multiplex PCR, the repertoire was profiled, and TCRdb retains in-frame clones only, with some absent. Among 190,000 or so clones listed, about 89% were seen once. V trimming: 0 bases; J trimming: 6 bases; junction bases outside the gene matches: 7. Looked up from germline, CDR1 is SGHTA and CDR2 is FQGNSA. This CDR3 contains 17 residues. Findings and limits, study-wide: With two AZD1222 doses given, Spike-specific TCR breadth and depth both rose. Females outnumbered males among donors, who were mostly white British; clonal diversity was possibly underestimated.

On this clone itself: Its specificity is unknown.

The specimen comprised peripheral blood, sampled 28 days after the second AZD1222 dose. This clonotype was sampled from an adult who received the AZD1222 COVID-19 vaccine. The rearrangement links TRBV7-2 to TRBJ2-2; 10 positions match TRBD2. The CDR3 DNA follows: TGTGCCAGCAGCTTAGCGAGGGCTAGCGGGAGAGCCGGGGAGCTGTTTTTT. Amino acids: CASSLARASGRAGELFF.